Following are 19 T cell receptor beta chains from one sample sequenced in a study of CD8+ T cells in alopecia areata (dated by TCRdb to the late 2010s). This specimen's treatment or condition label, per the study, means: oral pan-JAK inhibitor, 5-10 mg twice daily. The method was the immunoSEQ multiplex PCR assay. To provide template for TCR sequencing, every sample had RNA extracted and reverse transcribed into cDNA. The table comes from immuneACCESS by way of TCRdb, which keeps in-frame sequences with V and J called. Part of the clones is missing from these tables; in studies checked, under half for an unresolved V gene and the rest for unknown reasons. A total of hundreds of thousands of clones appear in this sample, 66% of them only once. Roughly 1.2% of the sample rests with the top ten. Sequenced material: CD4+ T cells sorted from blood, taken at week 44, from a patient treated with tofacitinib. The receptor source for this set is a human donor with alopecia areata.

The chain uses TRBV9 and TRBJ1-5; a weak D match, TRBD1 (6 bases). The CDR3 runs to 14 residues. Trimming stripped 2 bases from V and 6 bases from J, with 12 bases between. Germline CDR1 SGDLS, CDR2 YYNGEE. The CDR3 DNA sequence: TGTGCCAGCAGCGTGGACAGTCGCACTCAGCCCCAGCATTTT. Its protein product is CASSVDSRTQPQHF.

The chain couples TRBV7-2 to TRBJ1-6, with D maybe TRBD1 (5 bases). Germline CDR1 reads SGHTA; CDR2 reads FQGNSA. CDR3 length: 15 residues. Trimming took 5 bases from V and 9 from J, leaving 17 bases between them. CDR3 residues: CASSQGIARISPLHF. Written as DNA, the CDR3 is TGTGCCAGCAGCCAGGGTATTGCCAGGATTTCACCCCTCCACTTT.

The chain has TRBV20-1 and TRBJ1-1; D is uncertain. V lost 6 bases to trimming and J lost 11 bases, with 16 bases between them. Germline lookup yields CDR1 DFQATT and CDR2 SNEGSKA (reference sequence). This CDR3 spans 11 amino acids. This CDR3 is CSAYAAPEAFF. The CDR3 nucleotides read TGCAGTGCCTACGCGGCTCCCGAGGCTTTCTTT.

V and J are TRBV29-1 and TRBJ1-1; D is possibly TRBD1 (5 bases). The CDR3 length is 14 residues. Per the germline V gene, CDR1 is SQVTM and CDR2 is ANQGSEA. V lost 3 bases and J lost 1, with 12 bases in between. The CDR3: CSVDGRVTNTEAFF. Written as DNA, the CDR3 is TGCAGCGTTGATGGCAGGGTAACGAACACTGAAGCTTTCTTT.

This clone was counted between two and nine times. This chain uses TRBV19 with TRBJ1-1, with 9 bases that match TRBD1. CDR1 is LNHDA and CDR2 is SQIVND in the germline V gene (reference sequence). V trimming: 3 bases; J trimming: 4 bases; junction bases outside the gene matches: 6. The CDR3 has 15 residues. Here the CDR3 DNA reads TGTGCCAGTAGTATTACAGGGGGCGCCGTCACTGAAGCTTTCTTT. It translates to CASSITGGAVTEAFF. The full variable domain, its missing parts supplied by reference TRBV19 and TRBJ1-1, is DGGITQSPKYLFRKEGQNVTLSCEQNLNHDAMYWYRQDPGQGLRLIYYSQIVNDFQKGDIAEGYSVSREKKESFPLTVTSAQKNPTAFYLCASSITGGAVTEAFFGQGTRLTVV.

CDR3 sequence (DNA): TGTGCCTGGGCAGGGCTGAACACTGAAGCTTTCTTT. It is translated as CAWAGLNTEAFF. The chain has TRBV30 and TRBJ1-1; D possibly corresponds to TRBD1 (5 bases). The CDR3 sequence is 12 residues long. Between the trimmed V and J ends, which lost 5 bases and 0 bases, there was a span of 7 bases. The germline CDR1 and CDR2 sequences are GTSNPN and SVGIG (reference sequence).

The gene calls are TRBV29-1 and TRBJ2-4; possible D gene TRBD1, 5 bases. This CDR3 contains 11 residues. V was shortened by 3 bases and J by 6 bases, with 6 bases between the two germline ends. Germline values: CDR1 SQVTM, CDR2 ANQGSEA. DNA for the CDR3: TGCAGCGTTGATCAGGGAAACATTCAGTACTTC. As protein: CSVDQGNIQYF.

Here the CDR3 reads CAWDRDRVIEETQYF. The CDR3 nucleotides are TGTGCCTGGGACAGGGACAGGGTGATTGAAGAGACCCAGTACTTC. V usage is TRBV30 and J usage is TRBJ2-5; 9 bases align to TRBD1. In germline, CDR1 is GTSNPN, CDR2 SVGIG (reference sequence). V was clipped by 5 bases and J by 3 bases; unmatched bases: 10. CDR3 length: 15 amino acids. Full variable domain (missing parts from reference TRBV30 and TRBJ2-5): SQTIHQWPATLVQPVGSPLSLECTVEGTSNPNLYWYRQAAGRGLQLLFYSVGIGQISSEVPQNLSASRPQDRQFILSSKKLLLSDSGFYLCAWDRDRVIEETQYFGPGTRLLVL.

This clone showed up just a few times. The V call is TRBV28, the J call TRBJ1-2, with TRBD1 matching 9 bases. V lost 5 bases, J lost 6 bases, and 7 bases stayed unmatched. Germline V gene data show CDR1 as MDHEN and CDR2 as SYDVKM. The CDR3 consists of 14 residues. The CDR3 bases are TGTGCCAGCAGTCTTCAGACAGGGGGGGATGGCTACACCTTC. It translates to CASSLQTGGDGYTF.

The genes are TRBV6-5 and TRBJ1-2; D gene uncertain. Germline CDR1 is MNHEY and CDR2 is SVGAGI. V lost 2 bases, J lost 2 bases, and 9 bases lay in between. The CDR3 contains 14 residues. The DNA for the CDR3 is TGTGCCAGCAGTTACGCGGGAGGGAACTATGGCTACACCTTC. This encodes CASSYAGGNYGYTF.

As to this clone: Other DNA sequences in the same sample also yield this CDR3. V and J are TRBV29-1 and TRBJ1-1, with D possibly matching TRBD1 (6 bases). Germline V gene lookup returns CDR1 SQVTM and CDR2 ANQGSEA. The CDR3 covers 13 residues. V lost 6 bases and J 0 bases, leaving 11 bases between the germline ends. CDR3 protein: CSVAGTMNTEAFF. For the CDR3, the DNA is TGCAGCGTCGCCGGGACAATGAACACTGAAGCTTTCTTT. Filled out from reference TRBV29-1 and TRBJ1-1, the complete variable domain reads SAVISQKPSRDICQRGTSLTIQCQVDSQVTMMFWYRQQPGQSLTLIATANQGSEATYESGFVIDKFPISRPNLTFSTLTVSNMSPEDSSIYLCSVAGTMNTEAFFGQGTRLTVV.

The rearrangement uses TRBV30 and TRBJ2-3, with D perhaps matching TRBD2 (5 bases). From germline, CDR1 is GTSNPN and CDR2 SVGIG (reference sequence). CDR3 length: 16 amino acids. V lost 7 bases, J lost 1 base, and 21 bases lay in between. In DNA, the CDR3 is TGTGCCTCCCACCTCTATCACAGCGGACGCACAGATACGCAGTATTTT. Its translation is CASHLYHSGRTDTQYF.

The chain links TRBV6-1 to TRBJ1-1; 7 positions agree with TRBD1. The CDR3 has 17 residues. CDR1 is MNHNS and CDR2 is SASEGT in the germline V gene. V shed 4 bases, J shed 2 bases, and the junction held 13 bases outside the gene matches. This CDR3 reads CASSGPPDRVLNTEAFF. The CDR3 nucleotides are TGTGCCAGCAGTGGCCCTCCCGACAGGGTTTTAAACACTGAAGCTTTCTTT.

J is TRBJ2-2 and V is TRBV27, with D possibly matching TRBD1 (6 bases). The germline V gene encodes CDR1 MNHEY and CDR2 SMNVEV (reference sequence). This CDR3 has 14 amino acids. Trimming left V 3 bases short and J 7 bases short, with 12 bases between. CDR3 coding DNA: TGTGCCAGCAGTTTCTCCCAGGGGAGCGGGGAGCTGTTTTTT. This codes for CASSFSQGSGELFF.

This clone appeared a single time. The V call is TRBV7-2, the J call TRBJ2-3, with TRBD1 as a possible D gene (6 bases). The CDR3 is made up of 15 amino acids. Trimming pared 4 bases from V and 4 bases from J, leaving 15 bases between. Germline CDR1 reads SGHTA; CDR2 reads FQGNSA. As DNA, the CDR3 is TGTGCCAGCAGCTCCCCGAGGGGGTTAGCAGATACGCAGTATTTT. Protein sequence: CASSSPRGLADTQYF.

Points on this clone: The same CDR3 is also encoded by other DNA sequences in this sample. The chain has TRBV2 and TRBJ2-5, with a tentative D call TRBD2 (5 bases). The germline V and J ends were trimmed by 3 bases and 2 bases, with 7 bases remaining between them. This CDR3 spans 13 amino acids. Germline V gives CDR1 SNHLY, CDR2 FYNNEI. The CDR3 region has the DNA TGTGCCAGCAGTGACGGGGTTCAAGAGACCCAGTACTTC. Translation gives CASSDGVQETQYF.

The chain recombines TRBV7-2 with TRBJ1-2, with D hard to call. The V end was cut by 0 bases, the J end by 2 bases, with 7 bases between. The CDR3 covers 14 residues. CDR1 and CDR2 (germline): SGHTA, FQGNSA. The CDR3 region has the DNA TGTGCCAGCAGCTTAGCTTACTCGAACTATGGCTACACCTTC. This sequence encodes CASSLAYSNYGYTF.

The chain combines TRBV14 with TRBJ1-5; the D gene is possibly TRBD1 (5 bases). CDR1 is SGHDN, CDR2 FVKESK, per germline. The CDR3 is made up of 14 amino acids. Trimming removed 4 bases from V and 2 bases from J, with 9 bases in between. The CDR3 nucleotides read TGTGCCAGCAGCCTCCCGGGGGGCAATCAGCCCCAGCATTTT. It encodes CASSLPGGNQPQHF.

The chain joins TRBV30 to TRBJ1-3; the D gene is possibly TRBD1 (6 bases). Trimming removed 0 bases from V and 2 bases from J, with 11 bases in between. This CDR3 region has 15 residues. Germline CDR1 is GTSNPN and CDR2 is SVGIG (reference sequence). The CDR3 region has the DNA TGTGCCTGGAGTGTACAAGGGGGGGCTGGAAACACCATATATTTT. Translating it yields CAWSVQGGAGNTIYF.